Shown below are 28 T cell receptor beta chains from a single sample sequenced in a study of blood T cells in healthy people across ages. Primed by a sample-barcoded 5' primer and a J-beta primer mix, a second PCR proceeded for about 7 to 11 cycles. MiXCR, run by TCRdb on the 5' RACE reads, gives a single entry per CDR3 protein. The sample includes about 1.8 million distinct CDR3 sequences, roughly 52% seen only once; the top ten take over 2%. Sequenced input: blood. All receptors come from a woman aged 35 to 49 in good health.

The chain links TRBV13 to TRBJ2-3; the D gene is possibly TRBD2 (6 bases). V shed 5 bases and J shed 6 bases, with 15 bases lying between them. Germline CDR1 reads PRHDT; CDR2 reads FYEKMQ (reference sequence). The CDR3 is 14 residues long. The CDR3 bases are TGTGCCAGCAGCCCCCAGACTAGTTGGGATACGCAGTATTTT. Its protein product is CASSPQTSWDTQYF.

The V call is TRBV20-1, the J call TRBJ2-7, with D perhaps TRBD2 (7 bases). Trimming stripped 3 bases from V and 1 base from J, with 16 bases between. Germline V gives CDR1 DFQATT, CDR2 SNEGSKA (reference sequence). CDR3 length: 15 amino acids. DNA for the CDR3: TGCAGTGCTAGGGGGGGGCGGGGTCTTTCCTACGAGCAGTACTTC. This gives the protein CSARGGRGLSYEQYF.

This clonotype came up a few times. The rearrangement uses TRBV5-1 and TRBJ2-7, with 7 bases matching TRBD1. The CDR3 runs 15 residues. Per germline, CDR1 SGHRS and CDR2 YFSETQ. Losses at the gene ends were 3 bases for V and 2 bases for J; bases not matched to a gene: 8. The CDR3 nucleotides are TGCGCCAGCAGCTCAAACGCCGGGACAGCCTACGAGCAGTACTTC. Translation: CASSSNAGTAYEQYF.

This sequence joins TRBV3-1 and TRBJ1-4; D unclear. The CDR3 is 13 residues long. Germline loops: CDR1 LGHDT, CDR2 YNNKEL (reference sequence). Deletions cut 6 bases from V and 5 bases from J, with 10 bases between. The DNA for the CDR3 is TGTGCCAGCAGTGAACGGAGGAATGAAAAACTGTTTTTT. This sequence encodes CASSERRNEKLFF.

A few counts support this clonotype. The CDR3 coding sequence is TGTGCCAGCAGTGAAGCGCTTCAGGGAGGGTCCTACGAGCAGTACTTC. Translating gives CASSEALQGGSYEQYF. The chain couples TRBV2 to TRBJ2-7, with 7 bases aligning to TRBD2. There are 16 residues in the CDR3. The V gene's germline CDR1 is SNHLY and CDR2 FYNNEI. Trimming removed 0 bases from V and 1 base from J; junction bases left unmatched: 6. Supplemented by reference TRBV2 and TRBJ2-7, the full variable domain reads EPEVTQTPSHQVTQMGQEVILRCVPISNHLYFYWYRQILGQKVEFLVSFYNNEISEKSEIFDDQFSVERPDGSNFTLKIRSTKLEDSAMYFCASSEALQGGSYEQYFGPGTRLTVT.

The V call is TRBV27, the J call TRBJ2-5, with D possibly TRBD1 on 5 matching bases. The CDR3 sequence is 13 residues long. Looked up from germline, CDR1 is MNHEY and CDR2 is SMNVEV (reference sequence). Trimming took 6 bases from V and 1 from J, leaving 9 bases between them. CDR3 bases: TGTGCCAGCAGGTTTAGGGGCCAAGAGACCCAGTACTTC. This codes for CASRFRGQETQYF.

V and J are TRBV4-3 and TRBJ2-1; 7 bases agree with TRBD1. TRBJ2-7 explains the end of the DNA better; the J call may be wrong. Germline loops: CDR1 LGHNA, CDR2 YSLEER. This CDR3 comprises 16 residues. The CDR3 coding sequence is TGCGCCAGCAGCCGAATGACAGGGAGCTCCTACAATGAGCAGTACTTC. Translated, it gives CASSRMTGSSYNEQYF.

This clonotype was observed a few times. V is TRBV6-2 or TRBV6-3 and J is TRBJ2-5; 7 bases agree with TRBD2. The CDR3 loop spans 16 amino acids. Germline V gene sequence: CDR1 MNHEY, CDR2 SVGEGT. V was clipped by 6 bases and J by 2 bases; unmatched bases: 12. CDR3 nucleotides: TGTGCCAGCAGCTTCACTCTAGCGGTGGGACAAGAGACCCAGTACTTC. Translated: CASSFTLAVGQETQYF.

The rearrangement joins TRBV12-3 or TRBV12-4 to TRBJ2-1; the D call may be TRBD1 or TRBD2 (5 bases each). V was pared by 4 bases and J by 7 bases, with 8 bases between. The CDR3 is made up of 12 amino acids. CDR3 region: CASSWGRNEQFF. CDR3 bases: TGTGCCAGCAGTTGGGGACGAAATGAGCAGTTCTTC.

There are a few counts of this clonotype. This chain uses TRBV6-2 or TRBV6-3 with TRBJ2-7; 7 nucleotides align to TRBD1. Unmatched junction bases numbered 11, after V lost 6 bases and J lost 0 bases. The CDR3 is 16 amino acids. Germline values: CDR1 MNHEY, CDR2 SVGEGT. The CDR3 nucleotides are TGTGCCAGCAGCCTACCGGGACAGACAAGCTCCTACGAGCAGTACTTC. It translates to CASSLPGQTSSYEQYF.

Written as DNA, the CDR3 is TGTGCCACCAGTGATTCCGCCCGTGCGGGGGCCAAAAACATTCAGTACTTC. Its translation: CATSDSARAGAKNIQYF. J is TRBJ2-4 and V is TRBV24-1; the D gene is possibly TRBD2 (6 bases). Trimming left V 2 bases short and J 1 base short, with 14 bases between. This CDR3 spans 17 amino acids. Germline V CDR1 and CDR2: KGHDR, SFDVKD.

The chain combines TRBV28 with TRBJ2-5; tentatively, D is TRBD2 (5 bases). V lost 7 bases and J 4 bases, leaving 25 bases between the germline ends. Germline CDR1 is MDHEN and CDR2 is SYDVKM. This CDR3 contains 17 residues. The CDR3 DNA follows: TGTGCCAGCACCCAGCTGGGCGGATCGAGGGTAGGAGAGACCCAGTACTTC. Its translation is CASTQLGGSRVGETQYF.

This rearrangement joins TRBV20-1 to TRBJ2-3; D is uncertain. The V gene lost 3 bases and the J gene lost 4 bases, with 17 bases spanning the gap. Germline lookup yields CDR1 DFQATT and CDR2 SNEGSKA (reference sequence). This CDR3 comprises 15 residues. This CDR3 is CSASWGGPLPDTQYF. DNA of the CDR3: TGCAGTGCTAGTTGGGGTGGGCCCCTCCCAGATACGCAGTATTTT.

The gene calls are TRBV6-5 and TRBJ2-3; 15 bases fit TRBD2. Germline V gene lookup returns CDR1 MNHEY and CDR2 SVGAGI. This CDR3 spans 17 amino acids. Trimming removed 4 bases from V and 5 bases from J; junction bases left unmatched: 7. The CDR3 sequence: CASSSTGTSGGQDTQYF. The CDR3 bases are TGTGCCAGCAGTTCCACCGGGACTAGCGGGGGGCAAGATACGCAGTATTTT.

This clonotype was recorded a few times. The chain links TRBV4-1 to TRBJ2-7; D unclear. Trimming took off 0 bases at V and 4 bases at J, with 16 bases between the two ends. In germline, CDR1 is MGHRA, CDR2 YSYEKL. The CDR3 is 16 residues long. The DNA for the CDR3 is TGCGCCAGCAGCCAAGATCCGAACAGTCAATTTTACGAGCAGTACTTC. Translating gives CASSQDPNSQFYEQYF.

The CDR3 region has the DNA TGTGCCAGCAGCCAAGAAGGGAGGCGAAACTATGGCTACACCTTC. Its protein is CASSQEGRRNYGYTF. The V call is TRBV4-2, the J call TRBJ1-2; D is uncertain. The CDR3 runs to 15 residues. Deletions cut 0 bases from V and 2 bases from J, with 10 bases between. CDR1 and CDR2 from the germline V gene are LGHNA and YNFKEQ.

The sample holds a few counts of this clonotype. V usage is TRBV20-1 and J usage is TRBJ2-7; 9 nucleotides line up with TRBD1. Per the germline V gene, CDR1 is DFQATT and CDR2 is SNEGSKA (reference sequence). This CDR3 spans 14 amino acids. With 5 bases clipped from V and 6 bases from J, the junction kept 11 bases outside the gene matches. The CDR3 region is CSALGQGRRGEQYF. In DNA, the CDR3 is TGCAGTGCTTTGGGACAGGGAAGAAGGGGCGAGCAGTACTTC.

The chain carries TRBV25-1 and TRBJ2-1; 8 bases map to TRBD2. V lost 1 base and J lost 7; bases outside the gene matches: 6. The germline V gene encodes CDR1 MGHDK and CDR2 SYGVNS. This CDR3 region has 15 residues. The CDR3 DNA sequence: TGTGCCAGCAGTGAATTGAAGGTAGCGGGGAATGAGCAGTTCTTC. Its translation: CASSELKVAGNEQFF.

The chain has TRBV14 and TRBJ2-7; possibly TRBD2 for D (6 bases). V dropped 1 base and J dropped 0 bases, with 13 bases sitting between them. This CDR3 has 16 residues. Germline V gene data show CDR1 as SGHDN and CDR2 as FVKESK. CDR3 amino acids: CASSQVLRGNSYEQYF. CDR3 bases: TGTGCCAGCAGCCAAGTCCTCCGGGGGAACTCCTACGAGCAGTACTTC. The variable domain in full, with the rest retrieved from reference TRBV14 and TRBJ2-7, is EAGVTQFPSHSVIEKGQTVTLRCDPISGHDNLYWYRRVMGKEIKFLLHFVKESKQDESGMPNNRFLAERTGGTYSTLKVQPAELEDSGVYFCASSQVLRGNSYEQYFGPGTRLTVT.

This clonotype was found a few times. This chain joins TRBV20-1 and TRBJ2-4, with D tentatively TRBD1 or TRBD2 (5 bases each). This CDR3 comprises 14 residues. Germline values: CDR1 DFQATT, CDR2 SNEGSKA (reference sequence). The germline V and J ends were trimmed by 6 bases and 1 base, with 13 bases remaining between them. The CDR3 coding sequence is TGCAGTGCCCGGGGCCCCGGGGCCAAAAACATTCAGTACTTC. Protein: CSARGPGAKNIQYF.

CDR3 sequence (DNA): TGTGCCAGCAGCTTAGCGGGCGCGAGGGGTGAAAAACTGTTTTTT. Residues: CASSLAGARGEKLFF. The gene calls are TRBV7-2 and TRBJ1-4; D is perhaps TRBD1 (5 bases). CDR1 and CDR2 from the germline V gene are SGHTA and FQGNSA. The V gene lost 0 bases and the J gene lost 7 bases, with 12 bases spanning the gap. This CDR3 spans 15 amino acids. Full variable domain (outside the CDR3, taken from reference TRBV7-2 and TRBJ1-4): GAGVSQSPSNKVTEKGKDVELRCDPISGHTALYWYRQSLGQGLEFLIYFQGNSAPDKSGLPSDRFSAERTGGSVSTLTIQRTQQEDSAVYLCASSLAGARGEKLFFGSGTQLSVL.

This clonotype was detected a few times. The chain links TRBV5-1 to TRBJ2-3, with 7 bases fitting TRBD1. The germline V gene encodes CDR1 SGHRS and CDR2 YFSETQ. The CDR3 spans 14 residues. V dropped 4 bases and J dropped 4; count of bases not matched to a gene: 6. CDR3 nucleotides: TGCGCCAGCAGCGCGCGACAGGGCCCAGATACGCAGTATTTT. Protein: CASSARQGPDTQYF.

This clonotype has just a few counts. This sequence joins TRBV5-1 and TRBJ1-2; TRBD1 aligns across 9 bases. CDR1 is SGHRS, CDR2 YFSETQ, per germline. V shed 3 bases and J 3 bases; nucleotides not matched to a gene: 3. The CDR3 runs to 14 residues. Here the CDR3 DNA reads TGCGCCAGCAGCTGGACAGGGGTTGACTATGGCTACACCTTC. Its translation is CASSWTGVDYGYTF.

This clonotype has more than one count but fewer than ten. The J gene is TRBJ1-2, the V gene TRBV7-9; 7 nucleotides agree with TRBD1. Germline V gene data show CDR1 as SEHNR and CDR2 as FQNEAQ (reference sequence). V lost 3 bases, J lost 2 bases, and 12 bases stayed unmatched. The CDR3 runs to 17 residues. The CDR3 region has the DNA TGTGCCAGCAGCTTTACACTTGACAGGGTTCAGAACTATGGCTACACCTTC. Encoded protein: CASSFTLDRVQNYGYTF. The entire variable domain, with the rest obtained from reference TRBV7-9 and TRBJ1-2, is as follows: DTGVSQNPRHKITKRGQNVTFRCDPISEHNRLYWYRQTLGQGPEFLTYFQNEAQLEKSRLLSDRFSAERPKGSFSTLEIQRTEQGDSAMYLCASSFTLDRVQNYGYTFGSGTRLTVV.

This clonotype was seen a few times. The gene calls are TRBV9 and TRBJ2-1; D uncertain. V dropped 10 bases and J dropped 0 bases, with 11 bases sitting between them. The CDR3 consists of 13 residues. Germline V gene lookup returns CDR1 SGDLS and CDR2 YYNGEE. The DNA for the CDR3 is TGTGCCCGTCGCCTGAGCTCCTACAATGAGCAGTTCTTC. Translating gives CARRLSSYNEQFF.

The chain carries TRBV5-1 and TRBJ1-6; the D is unclear. V was shortened by 3 bases and J by 6 bases, with 13 bases between the two germline ends. Germline CDR1 SGHRS, CDR2 YFSETQ. CDR3 size: 15 residues. This chain's CDR3 is CASSCNRLPNSPLHF. CDR3 coding DNA: TGCGCCAGCAGCTGTAACAGACTCCCTAATTCACCCCTCCACTTT.

V usage is TRBV7-2 and J usage is TRBJ1-2; D unclear. CDR3 length: 14 residues. Germline assignment: CDR1 SGHTA and CDR2 FQGNSA. DNA of the CDR3: TGTGCGGTCGGACCCGGGGAAATCGGCTATGGCTACACCTTC. As protein: CAVGPGEIGYGYTF.

This clonotype has only one observation. The V call is TRBV2, the J call TRBJ2-1; 13 bases agree with TRBD2. The CDR3 extends over 14 amino acids. The trim removed 6 bases at V and 8 bases at J, leaving 4 bases unmatched. The germline V gene has CDR1 SNHLY and CDR2 FYNNEI. CDR3 amino acids: CASRGTSGVDEQFF. In DNA, the CDR3 is TGTGCCAGCAGGGGGACTAGCGGGGTGGATGAGCAGTTCTTC.